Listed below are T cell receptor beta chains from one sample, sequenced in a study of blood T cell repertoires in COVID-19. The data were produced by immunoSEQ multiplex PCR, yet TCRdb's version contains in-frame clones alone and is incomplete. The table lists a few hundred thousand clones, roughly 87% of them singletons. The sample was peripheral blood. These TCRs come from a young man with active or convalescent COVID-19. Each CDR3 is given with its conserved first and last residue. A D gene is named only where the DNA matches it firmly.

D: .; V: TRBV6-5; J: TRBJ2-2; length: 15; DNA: TGTGCCAGCAGCCCGGGGCTAGCGAGCGTACGGGAGCTGTTTTTT; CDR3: CASSPGLASVRELFF
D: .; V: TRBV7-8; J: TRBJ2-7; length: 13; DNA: TGTGCCAGCAGCTTAGAGAGGGCCTACGAGCAGTACTTC; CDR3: CASSLERAYEQYF
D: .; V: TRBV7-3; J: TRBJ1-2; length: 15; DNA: TGTGCCAGCAGCTTAAGAGCAGGGCCTCCCTATGGCTACACCTTC; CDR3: CASSLRAGPPYGYTF
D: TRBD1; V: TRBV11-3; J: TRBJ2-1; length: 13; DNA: TGTGCCAGCAGCGACAGGGAAGACAATGAGCAGTTCTTC; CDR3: CASSDREDNEQFF
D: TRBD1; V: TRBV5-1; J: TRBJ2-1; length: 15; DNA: TGCGCCAGCAGTCGGTTGACAGGGGGGAAAAATGAGCAGTTCTTC; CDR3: CASSRLTGGKNEQFF
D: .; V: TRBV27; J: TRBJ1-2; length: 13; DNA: TGTGCCAGCAGACGAGGCGGGTACTCCGGCTACACCTTC; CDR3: CASRRGGYSGYTF
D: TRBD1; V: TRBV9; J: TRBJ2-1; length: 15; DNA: TGTGCCAGCAGCGCGGACAGGGGGCGCTACAATGAGCAGTTCTTC; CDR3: CASSADRGRYNEQFF
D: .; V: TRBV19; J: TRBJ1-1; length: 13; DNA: TGTGCCAGTAGTATAGTAGAATCCCCTGAAGCTTTCTTT; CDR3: CASSIVESPEAFF
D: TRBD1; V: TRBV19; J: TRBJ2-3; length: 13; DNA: TGTGCCAGTAGTATAAGGACAGGGGATACGCAGTATTTT; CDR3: CASSIRTGDTQYF
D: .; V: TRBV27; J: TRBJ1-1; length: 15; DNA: TGTGCCAGCAGTTTATCAGGAGGGGGGGACACTGAAGCTTTCTTT; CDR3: CASSLSGGGDTEAFF
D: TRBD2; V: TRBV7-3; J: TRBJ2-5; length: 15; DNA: TGTGCCAGCAGCTTAGTGGGGGGGAGCGTACAGACCCAGTACTTC; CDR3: CASSLVGGSVQTQYF
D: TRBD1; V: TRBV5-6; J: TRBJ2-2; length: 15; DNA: TGTGCCAGCAGCCCGCTGGACAGGGTTGGCGGGGAGCTGTTTTTT; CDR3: CASSPLDRVGGELFF
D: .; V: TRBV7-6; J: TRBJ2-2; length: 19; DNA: TGTGCCAGCAGCTTTGACCGGCGGGGCGGGAAGACGAACACCGGGGAGCTGTTTTTT; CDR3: CASSFDRRGGKTNTGELFF